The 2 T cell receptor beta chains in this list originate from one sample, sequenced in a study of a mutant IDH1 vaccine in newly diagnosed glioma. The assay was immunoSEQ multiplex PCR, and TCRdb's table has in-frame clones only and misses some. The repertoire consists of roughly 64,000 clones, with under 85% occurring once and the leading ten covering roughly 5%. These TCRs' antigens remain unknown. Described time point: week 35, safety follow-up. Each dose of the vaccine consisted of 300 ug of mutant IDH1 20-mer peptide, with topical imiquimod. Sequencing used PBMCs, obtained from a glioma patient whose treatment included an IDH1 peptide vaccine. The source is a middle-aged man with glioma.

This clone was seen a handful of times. For the CDR3, the DNA is TGTGCCTGGAGTGTACCCGGGGGGACTCGGCAGACCCAGTACTTC. This encodes CAWSVPGGTRQTQYF. V usage is TRBV30 and J usage is TRBJ2-5, with 7 bases identical to TRBD2. J gave up 6 bases and V 0 bases, and 10 bases lay outside the gene matches. Germline CDR1 GTSNPN, CDR2 SVGIG (reference sequence). The CDR3 is 15 amino acids.

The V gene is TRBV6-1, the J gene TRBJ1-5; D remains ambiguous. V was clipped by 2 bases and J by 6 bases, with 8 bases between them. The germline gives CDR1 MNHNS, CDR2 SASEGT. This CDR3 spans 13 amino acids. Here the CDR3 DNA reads TGTGCCAGCAGTGAAAGGGAAGGTCAGCCCCAGCATTTT. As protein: CASSEREGQPQHF.